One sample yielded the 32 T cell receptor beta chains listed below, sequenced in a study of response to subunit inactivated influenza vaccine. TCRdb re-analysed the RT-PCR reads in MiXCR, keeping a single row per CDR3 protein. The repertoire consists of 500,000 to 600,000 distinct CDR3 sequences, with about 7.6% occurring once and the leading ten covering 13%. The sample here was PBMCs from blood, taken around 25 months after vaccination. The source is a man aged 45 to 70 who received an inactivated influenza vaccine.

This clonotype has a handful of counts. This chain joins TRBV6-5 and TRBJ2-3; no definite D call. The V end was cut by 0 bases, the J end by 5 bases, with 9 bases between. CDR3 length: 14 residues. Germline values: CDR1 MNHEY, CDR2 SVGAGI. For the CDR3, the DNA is TGTGCCAGCAGTTACTCCCAGGTGGGAGATACGCAGTATTTT. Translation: CASSYSQVGDTQYF.

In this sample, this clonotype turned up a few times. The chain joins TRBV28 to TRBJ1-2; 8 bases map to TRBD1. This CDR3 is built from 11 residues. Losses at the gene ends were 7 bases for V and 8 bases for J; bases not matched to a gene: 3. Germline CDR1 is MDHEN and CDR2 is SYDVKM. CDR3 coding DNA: TGTGCCAGCAAACAGGGGGGCGGCTACACCTTC. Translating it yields CASKQGGGYTF.

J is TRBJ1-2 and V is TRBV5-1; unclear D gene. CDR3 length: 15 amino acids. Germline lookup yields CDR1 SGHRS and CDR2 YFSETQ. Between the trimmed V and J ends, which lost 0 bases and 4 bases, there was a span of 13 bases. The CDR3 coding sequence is TGCGCCAGCAGCTTGGAGGGCGATCCCTCCTATGGCTACACCTTC. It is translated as CASSLEGDPSYGYTF.

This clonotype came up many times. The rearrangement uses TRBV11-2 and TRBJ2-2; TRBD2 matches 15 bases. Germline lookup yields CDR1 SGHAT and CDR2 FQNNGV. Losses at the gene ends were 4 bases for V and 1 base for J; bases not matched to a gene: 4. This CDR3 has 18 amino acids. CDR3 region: CASSSGLAGGQNTGELFF. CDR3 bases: TGTGCCAGCAGCTCAGGACTAGCGGGGGGGCAGAACACCGGGGAGCTGTTTTTT.

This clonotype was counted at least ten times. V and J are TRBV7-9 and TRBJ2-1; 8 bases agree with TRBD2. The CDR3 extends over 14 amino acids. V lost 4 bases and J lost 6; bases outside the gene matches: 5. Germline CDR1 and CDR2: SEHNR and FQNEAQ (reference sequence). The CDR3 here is CASSSGTRINEQFF. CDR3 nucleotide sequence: TGTGCCAGCAGCTCCGGGACTAGGATCAATGAGCAGTTCTTC. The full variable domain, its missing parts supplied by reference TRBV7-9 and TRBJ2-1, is DTGVSQNPRHKITKRGQNVTFRCDPISEHNRLYWYRQTLGQGPEFLTYFQNEAQLEKSRLLSDRFSAERPKGSFSTLEIQRTEQGDSAMYLCASSSGTRINEQFFGPGTRLTVL.

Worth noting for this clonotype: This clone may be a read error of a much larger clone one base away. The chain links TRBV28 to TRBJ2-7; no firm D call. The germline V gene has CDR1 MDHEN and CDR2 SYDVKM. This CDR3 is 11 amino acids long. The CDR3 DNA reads TGTACCAGCAGTTTACAGTACGAGCAGTACTTC. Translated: CTSSLQYEQYF.

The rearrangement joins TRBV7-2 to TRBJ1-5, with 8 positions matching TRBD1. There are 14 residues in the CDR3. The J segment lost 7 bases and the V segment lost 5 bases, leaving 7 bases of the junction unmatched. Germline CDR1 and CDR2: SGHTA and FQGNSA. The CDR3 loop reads CASSLDRVGQPQHF. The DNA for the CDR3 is TGTGCCAGCAGCCTGGACAGGGTTGGACAGCCCCAGCATTTT.

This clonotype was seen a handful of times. This chain's CDR3 is CAISPGLVHERDNEQFF. In DNA, the CDR3 is TGTGCCATCAGTCCGGGACTAGTCCATGAGAGGGACAATGAGCAGTTCTTC. This sequence joins TRBV10-3 and TRBJ2-1; 8 nucleotides match TRBD2. Losses at the gene ends were 5 bases for V and 5 bases for J; bases not matched to a gene: 14. CDR1 and CDR2 (germline): ENHRY, SYGVKD. This CDR3 spans 17 amino acids.

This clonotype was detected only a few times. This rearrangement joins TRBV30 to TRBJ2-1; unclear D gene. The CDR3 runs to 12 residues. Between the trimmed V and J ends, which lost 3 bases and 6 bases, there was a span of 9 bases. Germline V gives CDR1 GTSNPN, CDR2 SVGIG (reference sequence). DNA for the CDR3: TGTGCCTGGAGGAGAACAAGCAATGAGCAGTTCTTC. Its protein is CAWRRTSNEQFF. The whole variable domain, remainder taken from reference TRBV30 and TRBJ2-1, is SQTIHQWPATLVQPVGSPLSLECTVEGTSNPNLYWYRQAAGRGLQLLFYSVGIGQISSEVPQNLSASRPQDRQFILSSKKLLLSDSGFYLCAWRRTSNEQFFGPGTRLTVL.

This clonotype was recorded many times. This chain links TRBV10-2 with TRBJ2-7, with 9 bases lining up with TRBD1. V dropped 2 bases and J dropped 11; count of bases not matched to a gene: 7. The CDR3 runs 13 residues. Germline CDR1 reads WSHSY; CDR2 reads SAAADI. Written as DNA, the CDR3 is TGCGCCAGCAGTGAGGGGGGGGACAGGGCAGAGTACTTC. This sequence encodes CASSEGGDRAEYF.

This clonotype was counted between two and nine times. Here the CDR3 reads CASSLAGTDYNEQFF. The CDR3 region has the DNA TGCGCCAGCAGCTTGGCAGGGACAGACTACAATGAGCAGTTCTTC. The rearrangement links TRBV5-1 to TRBJ2-1; 7 nucleotides match TRBD1. The CDR3 sequence is 15 residues long. V lost 0 bases and J lost 3; bases outside the gene matches: 3. CDR1 and CDR2 (germline): SGHRS, YFSETQ.

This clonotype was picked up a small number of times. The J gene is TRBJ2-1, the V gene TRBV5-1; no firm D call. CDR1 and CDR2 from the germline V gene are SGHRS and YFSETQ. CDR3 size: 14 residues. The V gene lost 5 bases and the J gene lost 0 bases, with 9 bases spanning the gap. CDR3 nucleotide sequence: TGCGCCAGCAGTCAACAGTACTCCTACAATGAGCAGTTCTTC. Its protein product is CASSQQYSYNEQFF.

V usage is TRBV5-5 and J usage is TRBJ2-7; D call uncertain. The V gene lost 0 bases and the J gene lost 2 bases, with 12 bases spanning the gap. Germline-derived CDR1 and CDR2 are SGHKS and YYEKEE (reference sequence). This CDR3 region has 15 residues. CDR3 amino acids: CASSLAASNTYEQYF. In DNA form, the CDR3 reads TGTGCCAGCAGCTTGGCGGCCAGCAATACCTACGAGCAGTACTTC.

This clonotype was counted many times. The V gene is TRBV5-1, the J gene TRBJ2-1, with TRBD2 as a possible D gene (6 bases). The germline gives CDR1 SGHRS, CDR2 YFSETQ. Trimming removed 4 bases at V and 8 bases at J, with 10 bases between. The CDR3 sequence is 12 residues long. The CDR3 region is CASSPEGHEQFF. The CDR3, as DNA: TGCGCCAGCAGCCCGGAGGGGCATGAGCAGTTCTTC.

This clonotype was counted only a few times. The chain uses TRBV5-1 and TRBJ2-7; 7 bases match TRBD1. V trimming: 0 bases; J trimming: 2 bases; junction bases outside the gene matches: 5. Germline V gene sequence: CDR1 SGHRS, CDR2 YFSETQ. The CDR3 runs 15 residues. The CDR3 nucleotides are TGCGCCAGCAGCTTGGGTTCGCAGGGGGCCTACGAGCAGTACTTC. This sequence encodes CASSLGSQGAYEQYF.

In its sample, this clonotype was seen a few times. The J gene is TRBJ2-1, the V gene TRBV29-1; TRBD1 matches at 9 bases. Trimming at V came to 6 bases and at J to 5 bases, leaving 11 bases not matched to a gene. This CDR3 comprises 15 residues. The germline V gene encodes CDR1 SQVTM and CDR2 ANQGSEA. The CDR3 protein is CSVGRTGGRDNEQFF. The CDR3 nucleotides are TGCAGCGTCGGCCGAACAGGGGGCCGGGACAATGAGCAGTTCTTC.

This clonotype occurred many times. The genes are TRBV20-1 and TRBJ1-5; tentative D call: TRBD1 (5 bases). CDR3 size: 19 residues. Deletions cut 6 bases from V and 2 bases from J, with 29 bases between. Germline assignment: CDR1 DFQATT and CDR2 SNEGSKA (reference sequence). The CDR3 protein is CSALSSGTATLGGNQPQHF. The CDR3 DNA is TGCAGTGCCCTCTCCAGCGGGACTGCAACTTTGGGGGGCAATCAGCCCCAGCATTTT.

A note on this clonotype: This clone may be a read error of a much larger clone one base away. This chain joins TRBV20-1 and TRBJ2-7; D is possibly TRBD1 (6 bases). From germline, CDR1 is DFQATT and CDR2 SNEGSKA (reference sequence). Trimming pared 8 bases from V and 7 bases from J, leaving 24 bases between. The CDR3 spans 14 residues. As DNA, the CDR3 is TGCAGTTCTCCCCAGACAGGAGGTGCAAAAGAGCAGTACTTC. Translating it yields CSSPQTGGAKEQYF.

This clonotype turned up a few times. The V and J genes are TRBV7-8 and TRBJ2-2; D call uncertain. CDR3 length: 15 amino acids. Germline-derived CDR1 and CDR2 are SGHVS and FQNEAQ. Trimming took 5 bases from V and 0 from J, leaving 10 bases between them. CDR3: CASSPRVANTGELFF. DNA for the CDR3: TGTGCCAGCAGCCCTCGGGTTGCGAACACCGGGGAGCTGTTTTTT. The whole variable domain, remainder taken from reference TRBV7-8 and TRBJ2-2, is GAGVSQSPRYKVAKRGQDVALRCDPISGHVSLFWYQQALGQGPEFLTYFQNEAQLDKSGLPSDRFFAERPEGSVSTLKIQRTQQEDSAVYLCASSPRVANTGELFFGEGSRLTVL.

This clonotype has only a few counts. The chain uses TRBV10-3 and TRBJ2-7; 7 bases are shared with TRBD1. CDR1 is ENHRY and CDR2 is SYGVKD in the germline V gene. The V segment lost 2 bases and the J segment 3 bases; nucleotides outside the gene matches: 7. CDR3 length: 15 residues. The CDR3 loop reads CAISEPNRGVYEQYF. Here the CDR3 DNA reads TGTGCCATCAGTGAGCCCAACAGGGGAGTCTACGAGCAGTACTTC.

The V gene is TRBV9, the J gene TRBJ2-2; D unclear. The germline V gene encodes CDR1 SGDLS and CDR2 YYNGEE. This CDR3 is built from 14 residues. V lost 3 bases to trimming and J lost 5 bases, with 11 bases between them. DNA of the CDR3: TGTGCCAGCAGCGCCGGGCTTATGACCGGGGAGCTGTTTTTT. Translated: CASSAGLMTGELFF.

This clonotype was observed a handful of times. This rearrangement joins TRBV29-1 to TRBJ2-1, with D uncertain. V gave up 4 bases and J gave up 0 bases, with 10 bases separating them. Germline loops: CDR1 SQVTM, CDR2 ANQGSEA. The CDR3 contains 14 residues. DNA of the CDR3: TGCAGCGTTGGATTGACAAGCTCCTACAATGAGCAGTTCTTC. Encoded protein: CSVGLTSSYNEQFF.

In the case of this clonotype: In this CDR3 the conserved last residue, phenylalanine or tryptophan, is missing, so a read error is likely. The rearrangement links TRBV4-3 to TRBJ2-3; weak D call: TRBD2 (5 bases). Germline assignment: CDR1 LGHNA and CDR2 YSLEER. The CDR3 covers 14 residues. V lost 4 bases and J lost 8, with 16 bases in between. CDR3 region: CASSPPGKGFTQYS. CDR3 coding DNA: TGCGCCAGCAGCCCCCCGGGAAAAGGGTTTACGCAGTATTCT.

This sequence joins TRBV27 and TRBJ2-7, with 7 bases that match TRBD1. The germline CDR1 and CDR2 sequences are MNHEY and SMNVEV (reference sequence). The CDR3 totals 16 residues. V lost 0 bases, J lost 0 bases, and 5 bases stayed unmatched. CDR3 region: CASSLSTGMSSYEQYF. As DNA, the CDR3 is TGTGCCAGCAGTTTATCGACAGGGATGAGCTCCTACGAGCAGTACTTC.

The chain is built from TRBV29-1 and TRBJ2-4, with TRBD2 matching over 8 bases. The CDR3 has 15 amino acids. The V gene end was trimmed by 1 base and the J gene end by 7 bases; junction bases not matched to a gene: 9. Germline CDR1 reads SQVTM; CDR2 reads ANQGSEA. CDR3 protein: CSVEVGGSGGNIQYF. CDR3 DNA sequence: TGCAGCGTTGAAGTGGGCGGCTCGGGGGGGAACATTCAGTACTTC.

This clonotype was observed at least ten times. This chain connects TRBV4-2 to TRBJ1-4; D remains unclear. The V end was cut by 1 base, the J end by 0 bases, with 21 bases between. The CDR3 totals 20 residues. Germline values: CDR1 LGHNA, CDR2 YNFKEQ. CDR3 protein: CASSQVTAGLYRSTNEKLFF. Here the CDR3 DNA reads TGTGCCAGCAGCCAAGTTACGGCCGGGTTGTACCGCTCAACTAATGAAAAACTGTTTTTT.

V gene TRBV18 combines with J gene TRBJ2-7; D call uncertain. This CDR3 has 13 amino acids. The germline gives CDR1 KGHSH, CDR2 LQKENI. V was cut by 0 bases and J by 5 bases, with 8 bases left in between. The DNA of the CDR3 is TGTGCCAGCTCACCACCGCTGGGCCACGAGCAGTACTTC. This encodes CASSPPLGHEQYF.

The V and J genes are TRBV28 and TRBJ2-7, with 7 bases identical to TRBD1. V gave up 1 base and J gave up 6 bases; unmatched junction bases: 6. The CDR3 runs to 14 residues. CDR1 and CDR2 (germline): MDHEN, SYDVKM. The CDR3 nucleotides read TGTGCCAGCAGTTTATCCGCGACAGGGTCCGAGCAGTACTTC. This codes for CASSLSATGSEQYF.

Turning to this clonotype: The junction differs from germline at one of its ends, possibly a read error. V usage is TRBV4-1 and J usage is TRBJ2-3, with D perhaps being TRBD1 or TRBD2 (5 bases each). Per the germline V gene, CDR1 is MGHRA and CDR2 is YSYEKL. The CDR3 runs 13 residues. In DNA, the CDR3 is TGCGTCAGCAGCCAATGGGATGGGGGTACGCAGTATTTT. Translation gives CVSSQWDGGTQYF.

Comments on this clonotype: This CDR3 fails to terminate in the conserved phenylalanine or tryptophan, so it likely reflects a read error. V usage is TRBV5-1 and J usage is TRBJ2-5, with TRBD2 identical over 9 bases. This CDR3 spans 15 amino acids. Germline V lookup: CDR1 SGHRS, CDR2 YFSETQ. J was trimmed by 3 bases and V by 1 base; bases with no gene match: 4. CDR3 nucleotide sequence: TGCGCCAGCAGCTTGAGTGGCGGGAGGGAAGAGACCCAGTACCTC. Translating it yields CASSLSGGREETQYL.

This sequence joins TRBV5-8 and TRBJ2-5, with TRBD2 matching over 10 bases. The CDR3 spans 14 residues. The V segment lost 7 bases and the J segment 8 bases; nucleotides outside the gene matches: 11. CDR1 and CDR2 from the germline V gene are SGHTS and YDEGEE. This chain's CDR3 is CASRAGGTSHTQYF. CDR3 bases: TGTGCCAGCCGAGCGGGGGGGACCTCGCATACCCAGTACTTC.

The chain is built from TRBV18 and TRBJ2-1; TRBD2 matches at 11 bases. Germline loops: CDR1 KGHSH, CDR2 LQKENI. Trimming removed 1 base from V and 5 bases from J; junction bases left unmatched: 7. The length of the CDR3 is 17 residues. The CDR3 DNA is TGTGCCAGCTCACCACGCCCTAGCGGGGGGTCGGACAATGAGCAGTTCTTC. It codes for CASSPRPSGGSDNEQFF.